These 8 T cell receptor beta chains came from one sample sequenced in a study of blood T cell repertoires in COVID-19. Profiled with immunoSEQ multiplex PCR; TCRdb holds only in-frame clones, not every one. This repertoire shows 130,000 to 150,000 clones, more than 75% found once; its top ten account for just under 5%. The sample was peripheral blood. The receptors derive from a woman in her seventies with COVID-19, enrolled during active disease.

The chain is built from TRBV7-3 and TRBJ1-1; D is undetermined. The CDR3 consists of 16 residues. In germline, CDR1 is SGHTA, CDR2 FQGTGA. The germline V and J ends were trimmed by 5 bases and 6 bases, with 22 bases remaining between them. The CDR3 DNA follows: TGTGCCAGCAGCCCCAGAGGCGGCCGCGCCGCCTCTGAAGCTTTCTTT. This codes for CASSPRGGRAASEAFF. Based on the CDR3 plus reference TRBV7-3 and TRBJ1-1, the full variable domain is GAGVSQTPSNKVTEKGKYVELRCDPISGHTALYWYRQSLGQGPEFLIYFQGTGAADDSGLPNDRFFAVRPEGSVSTLKIQRTERGDSAVYLCASSPRGGRAASEAFFGQGTRLTVV.

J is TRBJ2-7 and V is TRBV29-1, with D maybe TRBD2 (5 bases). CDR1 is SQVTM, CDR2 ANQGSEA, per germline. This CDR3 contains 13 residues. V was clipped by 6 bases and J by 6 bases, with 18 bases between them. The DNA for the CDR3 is TGCAGCGTGCGGGCAATCCTGGGCGGCGAGCAGTACTTC. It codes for CSVRAILGGEQYF.

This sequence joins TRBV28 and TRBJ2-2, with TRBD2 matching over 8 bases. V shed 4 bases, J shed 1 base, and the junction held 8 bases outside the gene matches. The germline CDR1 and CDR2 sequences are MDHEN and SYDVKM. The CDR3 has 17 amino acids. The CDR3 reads CASSYLIRGGNTGELFF. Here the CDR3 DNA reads TGTGCCAGCAGTTATTTGATTCGGGGGGGGAACACCGGGGAGCTGTTTTTT.

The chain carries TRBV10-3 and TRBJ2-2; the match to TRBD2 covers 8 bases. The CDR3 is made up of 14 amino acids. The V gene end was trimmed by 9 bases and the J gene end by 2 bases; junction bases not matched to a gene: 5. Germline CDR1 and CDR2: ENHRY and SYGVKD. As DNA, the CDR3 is TGTGCCATTCCAGCGGGGGCCAACACCGGGGAGCTGTTTTTT. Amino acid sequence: CAIPAGANTGELFF.

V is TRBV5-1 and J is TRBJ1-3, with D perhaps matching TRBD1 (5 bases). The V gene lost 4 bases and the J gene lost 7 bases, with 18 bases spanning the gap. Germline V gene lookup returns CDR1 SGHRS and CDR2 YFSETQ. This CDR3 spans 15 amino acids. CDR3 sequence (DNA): TGCGCCAGCAGCGTCCCGACAGCTCCTGCGAACACCATATATTTT. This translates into CASSVPTAPANTIYF.

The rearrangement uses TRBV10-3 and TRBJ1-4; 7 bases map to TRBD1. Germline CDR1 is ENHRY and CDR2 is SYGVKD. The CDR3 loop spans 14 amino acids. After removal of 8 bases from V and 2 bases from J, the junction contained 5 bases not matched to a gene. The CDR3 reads CAIGKQGTNEKLFF. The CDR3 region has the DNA TGTGCCATCGGGAAACAGGGGACTAATGAAAAACTGTTTTTT.

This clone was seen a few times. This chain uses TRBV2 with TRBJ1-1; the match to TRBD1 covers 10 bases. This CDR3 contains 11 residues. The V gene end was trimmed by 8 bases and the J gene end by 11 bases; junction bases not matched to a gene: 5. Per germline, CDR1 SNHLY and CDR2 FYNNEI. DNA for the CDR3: TGTGCCAGCGGACAGGGGGGGAGTGCTTTCTTT. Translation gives CASGQGGSAFF.

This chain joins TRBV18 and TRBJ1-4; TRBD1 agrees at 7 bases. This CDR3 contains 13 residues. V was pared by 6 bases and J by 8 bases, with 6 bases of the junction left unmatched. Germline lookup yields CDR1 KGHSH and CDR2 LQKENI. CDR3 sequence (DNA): TGTGCCAGCTCCACAGGGGTTGGAGAAAAACTGTTTTTT. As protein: CASSTGVGEKLFF. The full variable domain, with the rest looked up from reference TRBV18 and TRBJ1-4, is NAGVMQNPRHLVRRRGQEARLRCSPMKGHSHVYWYRQLPEEGLKFMVYLQKENIIDESGMPKERFSAEFPKEGPSILRIQQVVRGDSAAYFCASSTGVGEKLFFGSGTQLSVL.